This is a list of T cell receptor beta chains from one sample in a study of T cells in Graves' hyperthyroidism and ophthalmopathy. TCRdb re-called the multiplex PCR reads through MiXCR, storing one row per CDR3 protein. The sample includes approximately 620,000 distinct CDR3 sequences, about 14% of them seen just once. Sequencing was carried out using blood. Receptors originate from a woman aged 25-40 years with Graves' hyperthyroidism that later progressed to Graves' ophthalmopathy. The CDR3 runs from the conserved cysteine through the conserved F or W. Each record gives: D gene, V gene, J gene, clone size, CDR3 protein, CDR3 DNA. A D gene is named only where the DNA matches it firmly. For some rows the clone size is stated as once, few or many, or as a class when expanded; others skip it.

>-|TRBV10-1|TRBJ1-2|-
CASSENGNYGYTF
TGCGCCAGCAGTGAAAACGGGAACTATGGCTACACCTTC
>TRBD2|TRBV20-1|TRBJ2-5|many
CSARRGEGQETQYF
TGCAGTGCTAGACGAGGGGAGGGGCAAGAGACCCAGTACTTC
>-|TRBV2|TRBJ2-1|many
CASSELRMGVDEQFF
TGTGCCAGCAGTGAACTTCGGATGGGGGTCGATGAGCAGTTCTTC
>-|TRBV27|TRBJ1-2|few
CASRGLEGLDYGYTF
TGTGCCAGCAGGGGACTTGAGGGTTTGGACTATGGCTACACCTTC
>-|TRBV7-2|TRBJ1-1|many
CASSFKRDWEAFF
TGTGCCAGCAGCTTTAAAAGGGATTGGGAAGCTTTCTTT
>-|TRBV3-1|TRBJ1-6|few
CASSQGQSNSPLHF
TGTGCCAGCAGCCAAGGACAGAGTAATTCACCCCTCCACTTT
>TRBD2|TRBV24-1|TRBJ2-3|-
CATRARELAGVDTQYF
TGTGCCACCAGAGCCCGAGAGCTAGCGGGAGTAGATACGCAGTATTTT
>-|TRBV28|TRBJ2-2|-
CAGSPNTGELFF
TGTGCCGGCAGTCCCAACACCGGGGAGCTGTTTTTT
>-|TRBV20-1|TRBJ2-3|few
CSANWINTDTQYF
TGCAGTGCTAACTGGATTAACACAGATACGCAGTATTTT
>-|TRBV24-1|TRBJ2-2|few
CATSDLAEYNAGELFF
TGTGCCACCAGTGATTTGGCCGAATATAACGCCGGGGAGCTGTTTTTT
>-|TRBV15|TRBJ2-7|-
CASSRWSEDGGNEQYF
TGTGCCTCCAGCAGATGGTCCGAGGACGGGGGCAATGAGCAGTACTTC
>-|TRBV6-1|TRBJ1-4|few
CASTLGVLNEKLFF
TGTGCCAGCACCCTGGGAGTTCTTAATGAAAAACTGTTTTTT
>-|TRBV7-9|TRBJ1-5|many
CASSLGVGRRQPQHF
TGTGCCAGCAGCTTAGGGGTCGGGAGAAGGCAGCCCCAGCATTTT
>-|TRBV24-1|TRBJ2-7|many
CATSDQDPYEQYF
TGTGCCACCAGTGATCAGGACCCCTACGAGCAGTACTTC
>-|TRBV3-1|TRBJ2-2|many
CASSPYGTLKTGELFF
TGTGCCAGCAGCCCATACGGGACTTTGAAAACCGGGGAGCTGTTTTTT
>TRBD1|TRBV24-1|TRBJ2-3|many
CAARQGSTDTQYF
TGTGCCGCAAGACAGGGGAGCACAGATACGCAGTATTTT
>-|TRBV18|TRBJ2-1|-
CASSLEGDIYNEQFF
TGTGCCAGCTCACTCGAAGGGGACATCTACAATGAGCAGTTCTTC
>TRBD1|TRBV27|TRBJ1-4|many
CASRSGQGGVLFNEKLFF
TGTGCCAGCAGATCGGGACAGGGAGGAGTCCTCTTCAATGAAAAACTGTTTTTT
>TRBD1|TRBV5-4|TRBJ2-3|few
CASRSRDRGTDTQYF
TGTGCCAGCAGATCCCGGGACAGGGGCACAGATACGCAGTATTTT
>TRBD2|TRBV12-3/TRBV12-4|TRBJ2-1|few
CASRPGTSSNNEQFF
TGTGCCAGCAGACCCGGGACTAGCTCAAACAATGAGCAGTTCTTC
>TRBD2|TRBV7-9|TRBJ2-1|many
CASSAPGLAGFYNEQFF
TGTGCCAGCAGCGCCCCGGGACTAGCGGGATTTTACAATGAGCAGTTCTTC
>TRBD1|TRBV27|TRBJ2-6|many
CASSRTTGGRANVLTF
TGTGCCAGCAGCCGAACTACAGGGGGTCGGGCCAACGTCCTGACTTTC
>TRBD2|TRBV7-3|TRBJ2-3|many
CASSLFVMVAGGLISPQYF
TGTGCCAGCAGCTTATTTGTGATGGTAGCGGGAGGTTTGATTAGTCCGCAGTATTTT
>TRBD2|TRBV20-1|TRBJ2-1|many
CSARPPGLAGGHRGEQFF
TGCAGTGCTAGACCCCCGGGACTAGCGGGAGGGCATAGGGGGGAGCAGTTCTTC
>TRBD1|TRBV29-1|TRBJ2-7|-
CSVEGQGAVYEQYF
TGCAGCGTTGAGGGTCAGGGGGCGGTCTACGAGCAGTACTTC
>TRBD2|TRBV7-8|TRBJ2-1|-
CASSFQSGGLYNEQFF
TGTGCCAGCAGTTTTCAAAGCGGGGGGCTTTACAATGAGCAGTTCTTC
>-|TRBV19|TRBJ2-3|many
CASSGNGGDTQYF
TGTGCCAGTAGCGGGAATGGCGGAGATACGCAGTATTTT
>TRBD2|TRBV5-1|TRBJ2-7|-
CASSLFSGSYEQYF
TGCGCCAGCAGCTTGTTTAGCGGGAGTTACGAGCAGTACTTC
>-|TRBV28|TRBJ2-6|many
CASTPGDSGANVLTF
TGTGCCAGCACCCCAGGGGATTCTGGGGCCAACGTCCTGACTTTC
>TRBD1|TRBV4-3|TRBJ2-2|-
CASSPRTGATGELFF
TGCGCCAGCAGCCCGCGGACAGGGGCCACCGGGGAGCTGTTTTTT
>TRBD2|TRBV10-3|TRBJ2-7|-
CAISESGVAGVYEQYF
TGTGCCATCAGTGAGTCAGGGGTAGCGGGGGTCTACGAGCAGTACTTC
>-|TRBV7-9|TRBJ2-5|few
CASSFETKETQYF
TGTGCCAGCAGCTTCGAGACAAAAGAGACCCAGTACTTC
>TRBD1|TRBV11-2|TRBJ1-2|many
CASSFEDRVYYGYTF
TGTGCCAGCAGCTTCGAAGACAGGGTCTACTATGGCTACACCTTC
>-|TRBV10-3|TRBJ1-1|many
CAISKDTLNTEAFF
TGTGCCATCAGTAAGGACACGTTGAACACTGAAGCTTTCTTT
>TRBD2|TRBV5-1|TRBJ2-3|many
CASSLALAGGPDTQYF
TGCGCCAGCAGCTTGGCACTAGCGGGAGGGCCGGATACGCAGTATTTT
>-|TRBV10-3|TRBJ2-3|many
CAIRTLTGDTQYF
TGTGCCATCAGGACCCTCACGGGGGATACGCAGTATTTT
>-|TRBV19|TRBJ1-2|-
CASSMDPTPPVRTF
TGTGCCAGTAGTATGGATCCCACACCCCCCGTTCGCACCTTC
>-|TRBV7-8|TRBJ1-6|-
CASSPRADSPLHF
TGTGCCAGCAGCCCCCGGGCGGATTCACCCCTCCACTTT
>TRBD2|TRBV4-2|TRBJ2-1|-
CASSQKTSGSNEQFF
TGTGCCAGCAGCCAAAAGACTAGCGGGAGTAATGAGCAGTTCTTC
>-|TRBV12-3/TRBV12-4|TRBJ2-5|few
CASRKGMGDVGTQYF
TGTGCCAGCAGGAAGGGTATGGGAGATGTAGGGACCCAGTACTTC
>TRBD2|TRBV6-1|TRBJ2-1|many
CASSESGLAGGRFYNEQFF
TGTGCCAGCAGTGAATCGGGACTAGCGGGAGGTCGGTTCTACAATGAGCAGTTCTTC
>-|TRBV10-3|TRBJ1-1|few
CAISEGKMNTEASF
TGTGCCATCAGTGAGGGGAAAATGAACACTGAAGCTTCCTTT
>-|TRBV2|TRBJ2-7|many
CAIHPPLPSVSYEQYF
TGTGCCATTCACCCCCCTCTACCGTCTGTCTCCTACGAGCAGTACTTC
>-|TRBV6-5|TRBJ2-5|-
CASSYQSKETQYF
TGTGCCAGCAGTTACCAATCTAAAGAGACCCAGTACTTC
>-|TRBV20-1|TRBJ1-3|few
CSARDRGVKSGLSGNTIYF
TGCAGTGCTAGAGATAGGGGGGTCAAGAGCGGTCTCTCTGGAAACACCATATATTTT
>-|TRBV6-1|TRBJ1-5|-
CASRGNGLYQPQHF
TGTGCCAGCCGAGGAAACGGTTTGTATCAGCCCCAGCATTTT